The 29 T cell receptor beta chains below were found in one sample sequenced in a study of blood T cells in healthy people across ages. A second PCR of 7 to 11 cycles used a sample-barcoded 5' primer and a J-beta primer mix. Via MiXCR, TCRdb re-called the 5' RACE reads, giving one row per CDR3 protein. The table lists under 1,100,000 distinct CDR3 sequences, less than 25% of them singletons, with about 0.8% in the top ten. The sample also formed part of further work on T cells of mothers and their children.

Source material: blood. Receptors were obtained from a girl aged 2 to 10 in good health.

This clonotype was seen a few times. V usage is TRBV20-1 and J usage is TRBJ2-5, with D possibly matching TRBD1 (6 bases). The J call may be incorrect, as the DNA end agrees better with TRBJ2-7. CDR3 length equals 14 residues. Germline lookup yields CDR1 DFQATT and CDR2 SNEGSKA (reference sequence). CDR3 bases: TGCAGTGCTACTTCAGGGGCCCAAGTGATCGAGCAGTACTTC. Amino acid sequence: CSATSGAQVIEQYF.

This clonotype was recorded a few times. This chain connects TRBV7-2 to TRBJ2-2, with TRBD1 matching 9 bases. This CDR3 has 14 residues. Germline CDR1 SGHTA, CDR2 FQGNSA. V dropped 4 bases and J dropped 6; count of bases not matched to a gene: 3. For the CDR3, the DNA is TGTGCCAGCAGCTCGGACAGGGGCCCCGGGGAGCTGTTTTTT. This gives the protein CASSSDRGPGELFF.

The chain recombines TRBV7-3 with TRBJ2-1, with 7 bases lining up with TRBD2. Unmatched junction bases numbered 12, after V lost 5 bases and J lost 8 bases. The CDR3 runs to 15 residues. CDR1 and CDR2 from the germline V gene are SGHTA and FQGTGA. CDR3 sequence (DNA): TGTGCCAGCAGCCCCCTAGGTGGGAGGGGCGATGAGCAGTTCTTC. Its translation is CASSPLGGRGDEQFF.

This clonotype turned up a few times. This chain connects TRBV2 to TRBJ2-1, with 10 bases identical to TRBD2. Unmatched junction bases numbered 14, after V lost 3 bases and J lost 0 bases. Per germline, CDR1 SNHLY and CDR2 FYNNEI. This CDR3 spans 20 amino acids. The CDR3 loop reads CASSDPSGTSDPSSYNEQFF. CDR3 bases: TGTGCCAGCAGTGATCCCTCCGGGACTAGCGATCCGAGCTCCTACAATGAGCAGTTCTTC.

The sample holds a few counts of this clonotype. The rearrangement uses TRBV10-3 and TRBJ2-6, with 9 bases identical to TRBD1. The CDR3 extends over 17 amino acids. The V segment lost 7 bases and the J segment 2 bases; nucleotides outside the gene matches: 9. The germline CDR1 and CDR2 sequences are ENHRY and SYGVKD. This CDR3 is CAITLGQGPPGANVLTF. Here the CDR3 DNA reads TGTGCCATCACCCTAGGACAGGGGCCACCTGGGGCCAACGTCCTGACTTTC.

A few counts support this clonotype. The J gene is TRBJ1-4, the V gene TRBV19, with no clear D. The CDR3 is made up of 13 amino acids. Germline CDR1 LNHDA, CDR2 SQIVND (reference sequence). Trimming stripped 5 bases from V and 8 bases from J, with 12 bases between. The CDR3 region is CASSHGHTEKLFF. The CDR3 DNA follows: TGTGCCAGTAGTCACGGGCATACAGAAAAACTGTTTTTT.

In this sample, this clonotype turned up a few times. The V gene is TRBV27, the J gene TRBJ2-5, with 8 bases lining up with TRBD1. The J call is doubtful: the DNA matches TRBJ2-7 better. Germline V gene lookup returns CDR1 MNHEY and CDR2 SMNVEV (reference sequence). CDR3 length: 15 amino acids. The CDR3 coding sequence is TGTGCCAGCAAGTCTCAGGACAGGGTTGTCTACGAGCAGTACTTC. Translated: CASKSQDRVVYEQYF.

The chain is built from TRBV6-1 and TRBJ2-7, with 8 nucleotides matching TRBD1. The germline gives CDR1 MNHNS, CDR2 SASEGT. The junction had 4 bases not matched to a gene; V was cut back by 6 bases and J by 3 bases. CDR3 length: 13 residues. CDR3 loop: CASRVDRDYEQYF. The CDR3 DNA is TGTGCCAGCAGAGTGGACAGGGACTACGAGCAGTACTTC.

The chain links TRBV7-9 to TRBJ1-1, with unresolved D. Trimming pared 1 base from V and 7 bases from J, leaving 13 bases between. CDR3 length: 14 amino acids. Looked up from germline, CDR1 is SEHNR and CDR2 is FQNEAQ (reference sequence). CDR3 region: CASSLVSPSGEAFF. Written as DNA, the CDR3 is TGTGCCAGCAGCTTAGTGTCTCCCAGTGGTGAAGCTTTCTTT.

This clonotype was recorded once. The V call is TRBV6-5, the J call TRBJ2-1, with 10 nucleotides matching TRBD2. The CDR3 runs 14 residues. Trimming at V came to 4 bases and at J to 10 bases, leaving 7 bases not matched to a gene. Germline V gene sequence: CDR1 MNHEY, CDR2 SVGAGI. Here the CDR3 reads CASSLVSGGAEQFF. The CDR3 DNA is TGTGCCAGCAGTTTGGTCAGCGGGGGGGCGGAGCAGTTCTTC.

This rearrangement joins TRBV11-2 to TRBJ2-5; D is unresolved. The closer fit of TRBJ2-7 to the DNA end suggests the J call may be wrong. Germline CDR1 and CDR2: SGHAT and FQNNGV. The CDR3 extends over 14 amino acids. The CDR3 spells CASSLGSFSYEQYF. The DNA for the CDR3 is TGTGCCAGCAGCTTAGGGTCTTTCTCCTACGAGCAGTACTTC.

This clonotype occurred a few times. J is TRBJ1-1 and V is TRBV7-2; no clear D gene. The CDR3 covers 13 residues. The germline CDR1 and CDR2 sequences are SGHTA and FQGNSA. With 5 bases removed from V and 3 bases from J, the gap between germline ends came to 10 bases. In DNA, the CDR3 is TGTGCCAGCAGCCCAACAGAAGACACTGAAGCTTTCTTT. Translated, it gives CASSPTEDTEAFF.

The chain carries TRBV10-3 and TRBJ1-2; D unclear. The length of the CDR3 is 11 residues. V was trimmed by 6 bases and J by 2 bases, leaving 4 bases between them. Germline lookup yields CDR1 ENHRY and CDR2 SYGVKD. In DNA form, the CDR3 reads TGTGCCATCAGCCCGAACTATGGCTACACCTTC. This gives the protein CAISPNYGYTF.

This chain uses TRBV6-1 with TRBJ2-7, with D perhaps given as TRBD1 or TRBD2 (6 bases each). Germline CDR1 reads MNHNS; CDR2 reads SASEGT. With 2 bases removed from V and 5 bases from J, the gap between germline ends came to 13 bases. The CDR3 sequence is 14 residues long. CDR3 nucleotide sequence: TGTGCCAGCAGTGAATCGGGGGCGCCTAACGAGCAGTACTTC. Protein product: CASSESGAPNEQYF.

The chain carries TRBV12-3 or TRBV12-4 and TRBJ2-1; D is perhaps TRBD2 (5 bases). Deletions cut 2 bases from V and 7 bases from J, with 9 bases between. CDR3 length equals 13 residues. As DNA, the CDR3 is TGTGCCAGCAGTTTACGGGAAGTAAATGAGCAGTTCTTC. This encodes CASSLREVNEQFF.

The gene calls are TRBV7-2 and TRBJ1-5, with no clear D. CDR1 SGHTA and CDR2 FQGNSA come from the germline V gene. The V end was cut by 1 base, the J end by 4 bases, with 11 bases between. The CDR3 spans 15 residues. The CDR3 sequence is CASSLVKADNQPQHF. The CDR3 DNA reads as TGTGCCAGCAGCTTAGTTAAGGCAGATAATCAGCCCCAGCATTTT.

The V and J genes are TRBV4-1 and TRBJ2-3; D is undetermined. Germline V lookup: CDR1 MGHRA, CDR2 YSYEKL. Trimming left V 3 bases short and J 6 bases short, with 7 bases between. The CDR3 length is 12 residues. CDR3 in amino acids: CASSQIEDTQYF. The DNA for the CDR3 is TGCGCCAGCAGCCAGATTGAGGATACGCAGTATTTT.

The chain recombines TRBV6-1 with TRBJ2-5; D gene unclear. Judging by the DNA end, TRBJ2-7 fits better; the J call may be wrong. Germline lookup yields CDR1 MNHNS and CDR2 SASEGT. This CDR3 has 13 residues. The CDR3 DNA reads TGTGCCACCACCCCGGACCCAGACTACGAGCAGTACTTC. Its translation is CATTPDPDYEQYF.

This clonotype has a handful of counts. CDR3: CASSPSGGSQWSIQYF. The DNA for the CDR3 is TGTGCCAGCAGTCCATCGGGGGGGTCGCAATGGTCGATTCAGTACTTC. The rearrangement joins TRBV28 to TRBJ2-4, with 8 positions matching TRBD2. CDR3 length: 16 residues. Germline CDR1 reads MDHEN; CDR2 reads SYDVKM. J lost 10 bases, V lost 5 bases, and 16 bases had no gene match.

This clonotype appeared a few times. The chain links TRBV16 to TRBJ2-7; D not resolved. V shed 0 bases and J shed 6 bases, with 6 bases lying between them. This CDR3 is 12 amino acids long. Per germline, CDR1 KGHSY and CDR2 FQNENV. The DNA of the CDR3 is TGTGCCAGCAGCCAATCTCGGCTCGAGCAGTACTTC. It encodes CASSQSRLEQYF.

CDR3 protein: CASRGPSRGLANYGYTF. The CDR3 bases are TGTGCCAGTCGGGGGCCTAGTAGGGGTTTGGCTAACTATGGCTACACCTTC. This chain uses TRBV12-3 or TRBV12-4 with TRBJ1-2, with D perhaps matching TRBD1 (6 bases). Trimming cost V 9 bases and J 0 bases, with 23 bases left between them. The CDR3 has 17 amino acids.

The V and J genes are TRBV6-5 and TRBJ1-4; TRBD1 matches at 11 bases. The CDR3 has 19 amino acids. The V gene end was trimmed by 4 bases and the J gene end by 3 bases; junction bases not matched to a gene: 13. Germline loops: CDR1 MNHEY, CDR2 SVGAGI. This CDR3 is CASSFRTGGGGWSNEKLFF. The CDR3 DNA reads TGTGCCAGCAGTTTCCGGACAGGGGGCGGTGGTTGGTCTAATGAAAAACTGTTTTTT.

This clonotype was seen many times. The V gene is TRBV12-3 or TRBV12-4, the J gene TRBJ1-5, with TRBD1 matching 7 bases. This CDR3 has 14 amino acids. J was trimmed by 2 bases and V by 5 bases; bases with no gene match: 3. The CDR3 spells CASSSTGGNQPQHF. Here the CDR3 DNA reads TGTGCCAGCAGTAGTACAGGGGGCAATCAGCCCCAGCATTTT.

The chain uses TRBV28 and TRBJ2-7; D unresolved. The last part of the DNA fits TRBJ2-1 better; the J call may be wrong. Germline V CDR1 and CDR2: MDHEN, SYDVKM. This CDR3 is 14 amino acids long. The CDR3 sequence: CASSPWESVNEQFF. The DNA of the CDR3 is TGTGCCAGCAGTCCGTGGGAATCGGTCAATGAGCAGTTCTTC.

This clonotype was found a few times. The chain links TRBV7-9 to TRBJ2-5; possibly TRBD2 for D (6 bases). V was trimmed by 3 bases and J by 5 bases, leaving 16 bases between them. CDR1 SEHNR and CDR2 FQNEAQ come from the germline V gene (reference sequence). The CDR3 is 15 amino acids. The CDR3 DNA reads as TGTGCCAGCAGCTTCTCTGGGACTGGGAGGGAGACCCAGTACTTC. Amino acid sequence: CASSFSGTGRETQYF.

This clonotype was observed a few times. The chain combines TRBV29-1 with TRBJ2-5; 14 positions match TRBD2. Germline CDR1 is SQVTM and CDR2 is ANQGSEA. The CDR3 extends over 16 amino acids. With 6 bases clipped from V and 1 base from J, the junction kept 7 bases outside the gene matches. The CDR3 sequence: CSVGGLAGVSQETQYF. CDR3 bases: TGCAGCGTAGGGGGACTAGCGGGAGTAAGCCAAGAGACCCAGTACTTC.

This chain connects TRBV5-1 to TRBJ2-5, with 8 positions matching TRBD1. The CDR3 spans 12 residues. V trimming: 7 bases; J trimming: 5 bases; junction bases outside the gene matches: 4. Germline V gene sequence: CDR1 SGHRS, CDR2 YFSETQ. The CDR3 DNA reads TGCGCCAGCCGACAGGGGACGGAGACCCAGTACTTC. Translating it yields CASRQGTETQYF.

Only a few counts were recorded for this clonotype. The rearrangement uses TRBV28 and TRBJ2-5; TRBD1 agrees at 7 bases. V dropped 4 bases and J dropped 3; count of bases not matched to a gene: 8. The CDR3 has 15 amino acids. CDR1 is MDHEN, CDR2 SYDVKM, per germline. The CDR3 DNA sequence: TGTGCCAGCAGTTCGCCGGGACAGTCCAAAGAGACCCAGTACTTC. Amino acids: CASSSPGQSKETQYF.

This clonotype was recorded a few times. The chain couples TRBV12-3 or TRBV12-4 to TRBJ2-1; tentative D call: TRBD1 (6 bases). The CDR3 extends over 16 amino acids. Trimming removed 3 bases from V and 2 bases from J, with 14 bases in between. The CDR3 protein is CASSLAPGQTYNEQFF. CDR3 nucleotide sequence: TGTGCCAGCAGTTTGGCGCCTGGACAGACCTACAATGAGCAGTTCTTC.